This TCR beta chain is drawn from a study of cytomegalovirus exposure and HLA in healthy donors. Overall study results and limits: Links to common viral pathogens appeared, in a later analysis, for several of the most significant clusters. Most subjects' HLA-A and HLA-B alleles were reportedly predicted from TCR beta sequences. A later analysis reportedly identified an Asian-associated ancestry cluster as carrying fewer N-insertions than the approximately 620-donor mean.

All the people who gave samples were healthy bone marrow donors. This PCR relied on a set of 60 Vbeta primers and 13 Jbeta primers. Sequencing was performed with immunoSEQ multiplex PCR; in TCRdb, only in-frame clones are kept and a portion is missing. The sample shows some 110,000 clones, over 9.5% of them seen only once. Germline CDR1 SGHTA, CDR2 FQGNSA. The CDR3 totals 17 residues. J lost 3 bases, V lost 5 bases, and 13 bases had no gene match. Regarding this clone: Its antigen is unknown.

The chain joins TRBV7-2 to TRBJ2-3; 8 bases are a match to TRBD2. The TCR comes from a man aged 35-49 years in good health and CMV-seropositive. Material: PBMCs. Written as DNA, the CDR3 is TGTGCCAGCAGCCGACTAGCGCCCCTGAGAGGGACAGATACGCAGTATTTT. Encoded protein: CASSRLAPLRGTDTQYF.